The T cell receptor (beta chain) described here comes from a study of cytomegalovirus exposure and HLA in healthy donors. Worth noting for this clone: At the DNA level, this CDR3 is encoded by other sequences in the same sample as well.

Germline CDR1 and CDR2: PRHDT and FYEKMQ (reference sequence). The CDR3 extends over 15 amino acids. The ends lost 6 bases at V and 4 bases at J; junction bases unmatched: 10. The primer mix had 60 Vbeta and 13 Jbeta primers. Sequenced by immunoSEQ multiplex PCR; TCRdb stores in-frame clones only, minus some. The data show around 190,000 clones, over 65% seen once. The rearrangement links TRBV13 to TRBJ2-5; 8 bases align to TRBD1. Sequenced: PBMCs. The sequence derives from a woman between 25 and 40 years old in good health and CMV-seronegative. CDR3 loop: CASSSPGQGGETQYF. The DNA of the CDR3 is TGTGCCAGCAGTTCCCCTGGACAGGGAGGAGAGACCCAGTACTTC. The variable domain in full, completed from reference TRBV13 and TRBJ2-5, reads AAGVIQSPRHLIKEKRETATLKCYPIPRHDTVYWYQQGPGQDPQFLISFYEKMQSDKGSIPDRFSAQQFSDYHSELNMSSLELGDSALYFCASSSPGQGGETQYFGPGTRLLVL.